Below are 27 T cell receptor beta chains sequenced from a single sample in a study of shared clonotypes between healthy human individuals. TCRdb's table, derived via immunoSEQ multiplex PCR, lists solely in-frame clones and lacks some. Of 500,000 or so clones in the sample, 95% to 97% were seen once. The specimen sequenced was naive CD4+ T cells sorted from blood. The sample's subset: CD45RA+ positively selected. Receptors originate from a young woman in good health.

This rearrangement joins TRBV5-1 to TRBJ1-1; D gene unclear. Looked up from germline, CDR1 is SGHRS and CDR2 is YFSETQ. The CDR3 runs to 13 residues. Trimming pared 4 bases from V and 7 bases from J, leaving 14 bases between. The CDR3 nucleotides read TGCGCCAGCAGCGCGGTTGGGATTGGTGAAGCTTTCTTT. This codes for CASSAVGIGEAFF.

The V and J genes are TRBV14 and TRBJ2-7; the D gene could be TRBD1 or TRBD2 (5 bases each). The germline CDR1 and CDR2 sequences are SGHDN and FVKESK. The CDR3 length is 16 residues. The V end was cut by 3 bases, the J end by 3 bases, with 18 bases between. The CDR3 DNA is TGTGCCAGCAGCCAGGCTAGTGGGGCTAGCCTCTACGAGCAGTACTTC. It translates to CASSQASGASLYEQYF.

The chain joins TRBV28 to TRBJ2-7; D assignment may be TRBD1 or TRBD2 (5 bases each). Trimming shortened V by 5 bases and J by 2 bases, and 16 bases separated the two germline ends. CDR1 is MDHEN, CDR2 SYDVKM, per germline. The CDR3 has 15 amino acids. The CDR3 sequence is CASSGPGRPPYEQYF. The CDR3 coding sequence is TGTGCCAGCAGTGGACCGGGACGGCCCCCCTACGAGCAGTACTTC.

V gene TRBV20-1 combines with J gene TRBJ1-4, with no clear D. CDR1 and CDR2 (germline): DFQATT, SNEGSKA (reference sequence). Trimming shortened V by 7 bases and J by 8 bases, and 11 bases separated the two germline ends. The CDR3 length is 11 residues. The CDR3 nucleotides are TGCAGTGGTAGGGTGGGGGAAAAACTGTTTTTT. Translating gives CSGRVGEKLFF.

The chain carries TRBV2 and TRBJ2-6; TRBD2 is a possible D gene (6 bases). The CDR3 extends over 17 amino acids. The V and J ends lost 1 base and 2 bases respectively, with 12 bases between them. Germline CDR1 is SNHLY and CDR2 is FYNNEI. CDR3 residues: CASSEGGAGTGANVLTF. The CDR3, as DNA: TGTGCCAGCAGTGAAGGAGGTGCGGGAACTGGGGCCAACGTCCTGACTTTC.

In regard to this clone: The same CDR3 arises from other DNA sequences in this sample as well. The J gene is TRBJ2-7, the V gene TRBV10-3; D not certain. The CDR3 spans 12 residues. Trimming removed 3 bases at V and 6 bases at J, with 9 bases between. The germline CDR1 and CDR2 sequences are ENHRY and SYGVKD. CDR3 residues: CAISEGVGEQYF. In DNA, the CDR3 is TGTGCCATCAGTGAAGGTGTTGGCGAGCAGTACTTC.

The rearrangement links TRBV28 to TRBJ1-5; 11 positions match TRBD1. The CDR3 is 15 residues long. The trim removed 5 bases at V and 7 bases at J, leaving 7 bases unmatched. CDR1 and CDR2 (germline): MDHEN, SYDVKM. The DNA of the CDR3 is TGTGCCAGCAGTAACGGACAGGGGGCGAGGCAGCCCCAGCATTTT. It yields the protein CASSNGQGARQPQHF.

The genes are TRBV29-1 and TRBJ1-3; the match to TRBD1 covers 9 bases. Unmatched junction bases numbered 4, after V lost 7 bases and J lost 0 bases. The CDR3 totals 14 residues. Per germline, CDR1 SQVTM and CDR2 ANQGSEA. CDR3 DNA: TGCAGCGCCCAGGACAGGGGCTCTGGAAACACCATATATTTT. This gives the protein CSAQDRGSGNTIYF.

The chain uses TRBV20-1 and TRBJ1-2; D unclear. Trimming left V 4 bases short and J 2 bases short, with 2 bases between. Germline CDR1 is DFQATT and CDR2 is SNEGSKA (reference sequence). There are 10 residues in the CDR3. CDR3 amino acids: CSATNYGYTF. The CDR3 DNA is TGCAGTGCTACAAACTATGGCTACACCTTC.

The chain links TRBV28 to TRBJ1-1, with D possibly matching TRBD1 (5 bases). V dropped 4 bases and J dropped 0 bases, with 18 bases sitting between them. The germline CDR1 and CDR2 sequences are MDHEN and SYDVKM. The CDR3 length is 17 residues. CDR3 sequence reads: CASSSITGPGMNTEAFF. The CDR3 DNA follows: TGTGCCAGCAGTTCGATTACAGGTCCGGGGATGAACACTGAAGCTTTCTTT. The variable domain in full, completed from reference TRBV28 and TRBJ1-1, reads DVKVTQSSRYLVKRTGEKVFLECVQDMDHENMFWYRQDPGLGLRLIYFSYDVKMKEKGDIPEGYSVSREKKERFSLILESASTNQTSMYLCASSSITGPGMNTEAFFGQGTRLTVV.

The chain employs TRBV28 and TRBJ2-7; 12 nucleotides match TRBD2. V was pared by 10 bases and J by 1 base, with 2 bases of the junction left unmatched. This CDR3 has 13 amino acids. Germline V gene sequence: CDR1 MDHEN, CDR2 SYDVKM. CDR3 coding DNA: TGTGCCATCCTAGCGGGAGGGTCCTACGAGCAGTACTTC. It encodes CAILAGGSYEQYF.

The chain employs TRBV18 and TRBJ2-2; 9 positions match TRBD1. CDR3 length: 20 residues. Germline-derived CDR1 and CDR2 are KGHSH and LQKENI. The junction had 17 bases not matched to a gene; V was cut back by 0 bases and J by 6 bases. The chain's CDR3 is CASSPPRGTGPPPPAGELFF. DNA of the CDR3: TGTGCCAGCTCACCACCGAGGGGGACAGGGCCGCCCCCCCCCGCCGGGGAGCTGTTTTTT.

V usage is TRBV19 and J usage is TRBJ1-3, with D perhaps matching TRBD1 (6 bases). There are 15 residues in the CDR3. Germline CDR1 reads LNHDA; CDR2 reads SQIVND (reference sequence). Trimming pared 10 bases from V and 0 bases from J, leaving 16 bases between. The chain's CDR3 is CATTGGQISGNTIYF. In DNA, the CDR3 is TGTGCCACCACAGGAGGACAGATCTCTGGAAACACCATATATTTT.

The rearrangement uses TRBV28 and TRBJ1-1; no definite D call. With 10 bases removed from V and 2 bases from J, the gap between germline ends came to 14 bases. This CDR3 region has 13 residues. CDR1 is MDHEN and CDR2 is SYDVKM in the germline V gene. The CDR3 DNA is TGTGCCACTTCCCTGGCACAAAACACTGAAGCTTTCTTT. It yields the protein CATSLAQNTEAFF.

The chain links TRBV18 to TRBJ2-7, with D tentatively TRBD2 (6 bases). V gave up 3 bases and J gave up 3 bases, with 21 bases separating them. The V gene's germline CDR1 is KGHSH and CDR2 LQKENI. The CDR3 loop spans 17 amino acids. For the CDR3, the DNA is TGTGCCAGCTCACCCAGAGGAGGGCCGATCCTTATCTACGAGCAGTACTTC. It encodes CASSPRGGPILIYEQYF.

The genes are TRBV2 and TRBJ2-6; 7 bases agree with TRBD1. Germline loops: CDR1 SNHLY, CDR2 FYNNEI. The V gene end was trimmed by 4 bases and the J gene end by 2 bases; junction bases not matched to a gene: 11. This CDR3 has 18 amino acids. CDR3 in amino acids: CASSVDRTSAPGANVLTF. The CDR3 DNA follows: TGTGCCAGCAGTGTGGACAGGACGTCTGCTCCTGGGGCCAACGTCCTGACTTTC. Complete variable domain (other parts from reference TRBV2 and TRBJ2-6): EPEVTQTPSHQVTQMGQEVILRCVPISNHLYFYWYRQILGQKVEFLVSFYNNEISEKSEIFDDQFSVERPDGSNFTLKIRSTKLEDSAMYFCASSVDRTSAPGANVLTFGAGSRLTVL.

The chain recombines TRBV28 with TRBJ2-1; 8 positions agree with TRBD2. The CDR3 consists of 15 residues. CDR1 and CDR2 from the germline V gene are MDHEN and SYDVKM. V was pared by 7 bases and J by 0 bases, with 5 bases of the junction left unmatched. CDR3 residues: CASTKAGASYNEQFF. The CDR3, as DNA: TGTGCCAGCACCAAAGCGGGAGCCTCCTACAATGAGCAGTTCTTC.

This chain uses TRBV7-9 with TRBJ2-5; 10 bases fit TRBD2. The V gene end was trimmed by 1 base and the J gene end by 4 bases; junction bases not matched to a gene: 6. Germline V gene data show CDR1 as SEHNR and CDR2 as FQNEAQ (reference sequence). This CDR3 has 16 residues. The CDR3 is CASSLGLAGVGETQYF. The CDR3 DNA is TGTGCCAGCAGCTTAGGTCTAGCGGGAGTGGGAGAGACCCAGTACTTC.

The V call is TRBV11-3, the J call TRBJ1-1; D not resolved. Trimming pared 1 base from V and 11 bases from J, leaving 17 bases between. Germline V CDR1 and CDR2: SGHNT, YENEEA. The CDR3 loop spans 14 amino acids. The CDR3 reads CASSLVRTLWHAFF. CDR3 nucleotide sequence: TGTGCCAGCAGCTTAGTGCGCACGCTATGGCATGCTTTCTTT. Supplemented by reference TRBV11-3 and TRBJ1-1, the full variable domain reads EAGVVQSPRYKIIEKKQPVAFWCNPISGHNTLYWYLQNLGQGPELLIRYENEEAVDDSQLPKDRFSAERLKGVDSTLKIQPAELGDSAVYLCASSLVRTLWHAFFGQGTRLTVV.

The rearrangement links TRBV7-2 to TRBJ1-5; D gene unclear. Germline CDR1 reads SGHTA; CDR2 reads FQGNSA. V was pared by 2 bases and J by 5 bases, with 13 bases between. The CDR3 consists of 15 residues. The CDR3 spells CASSLNQADDQPQHF. CDR3 bases: TGTGCCAGCAGCTTAAACCAGGCCGACGATCAGCCCCAGCATTTT.

The chain uses TRBV5-4 and TRBJ2-3, with a possible D match to TRBD1 (6 bases). The germline V and J ends were trimmed by 3 bases and 3 bases, with 11 bases remaining between them. From germline, CDR1 is SGHNT and CDR2 YYREEE (reference sequence). This CDR3 has 14 amino acids. CDR3: CASSYRDGTDTQYF. The CDR3 region has the DNA TGTGCCAGCAGCTACAGGGACGGGACAGATACGCAGTATTTT.

The V gene is TRBV23-1, the J gene TRBJ1-1; no definite D call. TRBV23-1 belongs to the ORF category, with a function that is uncertain. This CDR3 is 15 amino acids long. Trimming shortened V by 0 bases and J by 3 bases, and 11 bases separated the two germline ends. The CDR3, as DNA: TGCGCCAGCAGTCAATCGTGGGCGGAGGACACTGAAGCTTTCTTT. It yields the protein CASSQSWAEDTEAFF.

This clone was counted a few times. This sequence joins TRBV4-1 and TRBJ2-7; 8 nucleotides line up with TRBD2. Germline-derived CDR1 and CDR2 are MGHRA and YSYEKL. The CDR3 extends over 16 amino acids. V gave up 1 base and J gave up 1 base; unmatched junction bases: 6. The CDR3 here is CASSQATGLVSYEQYF. The CDR3 DNA is TGCGCCAGCAGCCAAGCGACGGGACTAGTGTCCTACGAGCAGTACTTC.

J is TRBJ2-5 and V is TRBV14; D is uncertain. The V gene's germline CDR1 is SGHDN and CDR2 FVKESK. V lost 1 base and J lost 5, with 14 bases in between. The CDR3 covers 15 residues. The CDR3 DNA reads TGTGCCAGCAGCCAAGGGTTCTTAAAGAGGGAGACCCAGTACTTC. Translated: CASSQGFLKRETQYF.

This chain uses TRBV7-9 with TRBJ2-4; D is possibly TRBD1 or TRBD2 (6 bases each). Germline CDR1 reads SEHNR; CDR2 reads FQNEAQ (reference sequence). Trimming took 5 bases from V and 8 from J, leaving 22 bases between them. The CDR3 runs to 16 residues. CDR3 nucleotides: TGTGCCAGCAGCCCGGGTCGGGGGCAGCTGGTATACATTCAGTACTTC. This translates into CASSPGRGQLVYIQYF.

The chain uses TRBV28 and TRBJ1-2, with D possibly TRBD1 on 5 matching bases. CDR3 length: 14 amino acids. V was cut by 4 bases and J by 14 bases, with 23 bases left in between. CDR1 and CDR2 (germline): MDHEN, SYDVKM. The CDR3 DNA reads TGTGCCAGCAGTTCAAGCGGAGACACCCCTGGGGGGACCTTC. Translated: CASSSSGDTPGGTF.

The genes are TRBV28 and TRBJ1-5, with 8 bases aligning to TRBD1. The CDR3 sequence is 13 residues long. The germline V gene has CDR1 MDHEN and CDR2 SYDVKM. The ends lost 9 bases at V and 7 bases at J; junction bases unmatched: 8. The CDR3 nucleotides read TGTGCCAGTAAGGCAGGGGGCTCCCAGCCCCAGCATTTT. Its protein is CASKAGGSQPQHF.